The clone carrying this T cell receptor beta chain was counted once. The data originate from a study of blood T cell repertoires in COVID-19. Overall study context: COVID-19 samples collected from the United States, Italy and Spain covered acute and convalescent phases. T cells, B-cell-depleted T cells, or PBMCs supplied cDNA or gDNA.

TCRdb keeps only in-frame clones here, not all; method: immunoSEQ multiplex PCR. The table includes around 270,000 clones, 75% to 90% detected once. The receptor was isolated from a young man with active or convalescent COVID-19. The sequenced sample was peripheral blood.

DNA of the CDR3: TGTGCCACCAGCAGAGATTTCCGACAGGGGGCGAACACCGGGGAGCTGTTTTTT. Translating gives CATSRDFRQGANTGELFF. The gene calls are TRBV15 and TRBJ2-2, with 9 bases lining up with TRBD1. J was trimmed by 0 bases and V by 0 bases; bases with no gene match: 5. The germline gives CDR1 LNHNV, CDR2 YYDKDF (reference sequence). This CDR3 is 18 amino acids long.